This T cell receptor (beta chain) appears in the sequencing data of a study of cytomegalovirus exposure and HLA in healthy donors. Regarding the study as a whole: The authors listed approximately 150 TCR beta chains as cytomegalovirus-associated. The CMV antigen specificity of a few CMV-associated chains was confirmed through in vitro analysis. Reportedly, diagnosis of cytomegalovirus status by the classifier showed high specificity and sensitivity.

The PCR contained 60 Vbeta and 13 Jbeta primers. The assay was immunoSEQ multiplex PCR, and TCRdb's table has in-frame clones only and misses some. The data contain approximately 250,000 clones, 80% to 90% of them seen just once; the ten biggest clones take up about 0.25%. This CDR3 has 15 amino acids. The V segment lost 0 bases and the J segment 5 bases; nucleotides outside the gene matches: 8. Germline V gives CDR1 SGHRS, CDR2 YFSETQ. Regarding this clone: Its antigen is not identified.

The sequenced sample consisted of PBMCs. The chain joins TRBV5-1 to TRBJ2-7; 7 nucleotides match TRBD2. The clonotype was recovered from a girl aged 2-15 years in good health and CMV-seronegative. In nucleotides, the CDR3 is TGCGCCAGCAGCTTGGCCAGCGGGGTTAGGAACGAGCAGTACTTC. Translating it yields CASSLASGVRNEQYF.